The sequence of this TCR beta chain was determined in a study of blood T cell repertoires in COVID-19. Study-level background: The United States, Italy and Spain provided the acute and convalescent COVID-19 samples.

Original methodology: Researchers report that nucleated cell counts were estimated from reference gene primer amplification. Profiled with immunoSEQ multiplex PCR; TCRdb holds only in-frame clones, not every one. V, J and clone size reflect that table, while D and trimming were determined from the DNA. Among more than 300,000 clones, about 88% were seen once, and the ten largest hold roughly 6.6%. The CDR3 consists of 13 residues. The V gene lost 2 bases and the J gene lost 8 bases, with 10 bases spanning the gap. The source is a woman between 65 and 79 years old with COVID-19, enrolled during active disease. The rearrangement links TRBV12-3 or TRBV12-4 to TRBJ2-1; a weak D match, TRBD2 (6 bases). Material for sequencing was peripheral blood. The CDR3 here is CASSLTSIHEQFF. CDR3 DNA sequence: TGTGCCAGCAGTTTAACTAGCATCCATGAGCAGTTCTTC.